The 21 T cell receptor beta chains below come from one sample, sequenced in a study of monozygotic twins with inflammatory bowel disease. One entry per CDR3 protein, without DNA, is what TCRdb gives after re-calling the 5' RACE reads. The sample's table shows 400,000 or so distinct CDR3 sequences. Sequencing used blood. These receptors all stem from a human donor with ulcerative colitis or Crohn's disease, or a healthy co-twin of an affected twin (not recorded which).

The V call is TRBV7-6, the J call TRBJ2-3; the TCRdb call, TRBD1, lacks DNA for checking. The CDR3 consists of 15 residues. Per germline, CDR1 SGHVS and CDR2 FNYEAQ. The CDR3 region is CASSSTVTSTDTQYF.

This rearrangement joins TRBV2 to TRBJ2-5. In germline, CDR1 is SNHLY, CDR2 FYNNEI. The CDR3 is 12 residues long. CDR3 sequence: CASNANGETQYF.

The chain uses TRBV10-3 and TRBJ2-2. CDR3 length: 14 amino acids. Germline V lookup: CDR1 ENHRY, CDR2 SYGVKD. The CDR3: CAISPTFYTGELFF.

The J gene is TRBJ2-3, the V gene TRBV5-1. The CDR3 spans 13 residues. Germline CDR1 and CDR2: SGHRS and YFSETQ. The CDR3 region is CASSLIIADTQYF.

The rearrangement uses TRBV5-1 and TRBJ1-1. The CDR3 has 13 amino acids. The germline V gene encodes CDR1 SGHRS and CDR2 YFSETQ. The chain's CDR3 is CASSFYRDTEAFF.

V usage is TRBV4-3 and J usage is TRBJ2-2; TCRdb calls TRBD2, which cannot be checked without DNA. CDR3 size: 17 residues. The germline V gene encodes CDR1 LGHNA and CDR2 YSLEER. CDR3 sequence reads: CASSQDVSGAPPGELFF.

The CDR3 loop reads CASSLDPQGTEAFF. V gene TRBV5-1 combines with J gene TRBJ1-1; TCRdb reports TRBD1, a call that lacks DNA to check it against. The germline V gene encodes CDR1 SGHRS and CDR2 YFSETQ. The CDR3 is 14 amino acids.

The gene calls are TRBV9 and TRBJ2-1. This CDR3 spans 19 amino acids. Germline lookup yields CDR1 SGDLS and CDR2 YYNGEE. The CDR3 sequence: CASSLRPKLATTAYNEQFF.

The gene calls are TRBV5-1 and TRBJ2-1; TCRdb designates TRBD1, a call that cannot be tested without DNA. Germline-derived CDR1 and CDR2 are SGHRS and YFSETQ. This CDR3 is 15 amino acids long. The CDR3 sequence is CASSSQGASNWEQFF.

This sequence joins TRBV6-2 or TRBV6-3 and TRBJ2-4; TCRdb's D call of TRBD1 is untestable without DNA. CDR3 length: 18 amino acids. Germline assignment: CDR1 MNHEY and CDR2 SVGEGT. CDR3 residues: CASTPSGAQELSKNIQYF.

The rearrangement joins TRBV29-1 to TRBJ2-7; TCRdb proposes TRBD1, but this gene call is untestable without DNA. The CDR3 has 15 amino acids. The germline V gene encodes CDR1 SQVTM and CDR2 ANQGSEA. This CDR3 is CSVEDAGVGMYEQYF.

The chain has TRBV5-1 and TRBJ2-7; no DNA is available, so the TRBD2 call from TCRdb remains unchecked. CDR1 is SGHRS, CDR2 YFSETQ, per germline. The CDR3 is made up of 18 amino acids. The CDR3 sequence: CASSPGTSGGRDPYEQYF.

The rearrangement links TRBV24-1 to TRBJ2-2; as DNA is missing, the TRBD2 call by TCRdb cannot be tested. Looked up from germline, CDR1 is KGHDR and CDR2 is SFDVKD. This CDR3 has 15 residues. CDR3: CATSRSGANTGELFF.

This rearrangement joins TRBV7-2 to TRBJ2-1; TCRdb calls TRBD2, which cannot be checked without DNA. Germline lookup yields CDR1 SGHTA and CDR2 FQGNSA. This CDR3 comprises 15 residues. The CDR3 here is CASSGDGSSYNEQFF.

This chain links TRBV3-1 with TRBJ2-7; TCRdb gives TRBD2 as the D gene, but with no DNA this cannot be confirmed. The CDR3 is 16 residues long. Germline CDR1 reads LGHDT; CDR2 reads YNNKEL (reference sequence). Here the CDR3 reads CASSHRFGTGPSEQYF.

The chain links TRBV6-6 to TRBJ1-1; TCRdb returns TRBD1, unconfirmable since there is no DNA. This CDR3 has 13 residues. CDR1 and CDR2 (germline): MNHNY, SVGAGI (reference sequence). CDR3 region: CATMGQGGTEAFF.

V is TRBV2 and J is TRBJ2-7; TCRdb lists TRBD1, though no DNA is available to test this call. CDR3 length equals 15 residues. Germline assignment: CDR1 SNHLY and CDR2 FYNNEI. The CDR3 region is CASSLGRESSYEQYF.

This sequence joins TRBV27 and TRBJ2-2; TCRdb designates TRBD1, a call that cannot be tested without DNA. CDR1 MNHEY and CDR2 SMNVEV come from the germline V gene (reference sequence). CDR3 length: 17 amino acids. The CDR3 loop is CASSSSTGIGNTGELFF.

The chain uses TRBV7-2 and TRBJ2-1; no DNA is available, so the TRBD2 call from TCRdb remains unchecked. The CDR3 spans 17 residues. Germline CDR1 is SGHTA and CDR2 is FQGNSA. The CDR3 sequence: CASSLISGGASYNEQFF.

The genes are TRBV7-9 and TRBJ1-5; there is no DNA to check the TCRdb D call of TRBD1. The germline V gene encodes CDR1 SEHNR and CDR2 FQNEAQ (reference sequence). The CDR3 runs to 16 residues. The CDR3 here is CASSLARQGYNQPQHF.

V is TRBV7-9 and J is TRBJ2-7; the D call of TRBD1 rests on TCRdb alone, since no DNA is present to check it. The CDR3 runs to 16 residues. From germline, CDR1 is SEHNR and CDR2 FQNEAQ (reference sequence). The CDR3 is CASSSTLGQGTYEQYF. The complete variable domain, with remaining parts taken from reference TRBV7-9 and TRBJ2-7, reads DTGVSQNPRHKITKRGQNVTFRCDPISEHNRLYWYRQTLGQGPEFLTYFQNEAQLEKSRLLSDRFSAERPKGSFSTLEIQRTEQGDSAMYLCASSSTLGQGTYEQYFGPGTRLTVT.